The 9 T cell receptor beta chains below come from one sample, sequenced in a study of cytomegalovirus exposure and HLA in healthy donors. PCR amplification relied on 60 Vbeta primers (plus 13 Jbeta primers). Clones were read by immunoSEQ multiplex PCR, and TCRdb kept only the in-frame ones, dropping some. The sample holds about 97,000 clones, about three quarters seen once. The material sequenced was PBMCs. Receptors originate from a man aged 40-49 years in good health and CMV-seronegative.

The CDR3 region has the DNA TGCGCCAGCAGCTTCCCGGGACAGGGAACCGGGGAGCTGTTTTTT. It is translated as CASSFPGQGTGELFF. The chain uses TRBV5-1 and TRBJ2-2, with 9 bases that match TRBD1. Losses at the gene ends were 2 bases for V and 5 bases for J; bases not matched to a gene: 4. The CDR3 totals 15 residues. CDR1 and CDR2 (germline): SGHRS, YFSETQ.

J is TRBJ1-4 and V is TRBV4-3; 8 positions agree with TRBD1. The CDR3 runs 13 residues. Germline-derived CDR1 and CDR2 are LGHNA and YSLEER. V lost 0 bases to trimming and J lost 11 bases; unmatched junction nucleotides: 2. Here the CDR3 reads CASSQETGAKLFF. Written as DNA, the CDR3 is TGCGCCAGCAGCCAAGAGACAGGGGCTAAACTGTTTTTT.

The chain links TRBV29-1 to TRBJ2-2, with 7 bases aligning to TRBD1. From germline, CDR1 is SQVTM and CDR2 ANQGSEA. After removal of 4 bases from V and 1 base from J, the junction contained 6 bases not matched to a gene. The CDR3 runs to 15 residues. The CDR3 DNA reads as TGCAGCGTTGTGGCCACAGGGGTGAACACCGGGGAGCTGTTTTTT. As protein: CSVVATGVNTGELFF.

This clone occurred a few times. The CDR3 sequence: CASSDAGQLYEQYF. CDR3 coding DNA: TGTGCCAGCAGTGACGCGGGACAGCTATACGAGCAGTACTTC. V gene TRBV6-1 combines with J gene TRBJ2-7; D is perhaps TRBD1 (7 bases). The CDR3 has 14 amino acids. Germline lookup yields CDR1 MNHNS and CDR2 SASEGT. V was cut by 3 bases and J by 4 bases, with 13 bases left in between.

This clone was observed a handful of times. The rearrangement links TRBV6-6 to TRBJ1-4; 7 bases line up with TRBD1. The germline V gene has CDR1 MNHNY and CDR2 SVGAGI (reference sequence). With V trimmed by 6 bases and J by 5 bases, 6 bases remained unmatched. This CDR3 is 14 amino acids long. The CDR3 DNA reads as TGTGCCAGCAGCCGGACAGGAGGGAATGAAAAACTGTTTTTT. Its protein product is CASSRTGGNEKLFF.

The table lists this clone with a few counts. This chain uses TRBV4-1 with TRBJ1-4, with D unresolved. CDR1 and CDR2 from the germline V gene are MGHRA and YSYEKL. This CDR3 is built from 14 residues. Trimming removed 0 bases from V and 6 bases from J, with 8 bases in between. This CDR3 is CASSQDSSHEKLFF. The DNA of the CDR3 is TGCGCCAGCAGCCAAGATAGCAGTCATGAAAAACTGTTTTTT.

The chain couples TRBV19 to TRBJ1-4, with a tentative D call TRBD1 (6 bases). The germline CDR1 and CDR2 sequences are LNHDA and SQIVND (reference sequence). This CDR3 is built from 13 residues. V lost 4 bases to trimming and J lost 5 bases, with 8 bases between them. CDR3 residues: CASSRTVNEKLFF. CDR3 nucleotide sequence: TGTGCCAGTAGTAGGACAGTGAATGAAAAACTGTTTTTT. The whole variable domain, filled in from reference TRBV19 and TRBJ1-4, reads DGGITQSPKYLFRKEGQNVTLSCEQNLNHDAMYWYRQDPGQGLRLIYYSQIVNDFQKGDIAEGYSVSREKKESFPLTVTSAQKNPTAFYLCASSRTVNEKLFFGSGTQLSVL.

The chain has TRBV28 and TRBJ2-7; D possibly corresponds to TRBD1 (5 bases). This CDR3 has 18 amino acids. The germline V and J ends were trimmed by 3 bases and 0 bases, with 21 bases remaining between them. Germline V lookup: CDR1 MDHEN, CDR2 SYDVKM. DNA of the CDR3: TGTGCCAGCAGTTTGTGGCGGTTTGGGGCACCATTCTCCTACGAGCAGTACTTC. Amino acids: CASSLWRFGAPFSYEQYF.

This chain joins TRBV5-1 and TRBJ1-5; the D gene is possibly TRBD1 (6 bases). V was trimmed by 7 bases and J by 3 bases, leaving 17 bases between them. This CDR3 comprises 15 residues. Germline loops: CDR1 SGHRS, CDR2 YFSETQ. The CDR3 DNA reads as TGCGCCAGCCTACTCAAGGACAGAGACAATCAGCCCCAGCATTTT. Protein: CASLLKDRDNQPQHF.